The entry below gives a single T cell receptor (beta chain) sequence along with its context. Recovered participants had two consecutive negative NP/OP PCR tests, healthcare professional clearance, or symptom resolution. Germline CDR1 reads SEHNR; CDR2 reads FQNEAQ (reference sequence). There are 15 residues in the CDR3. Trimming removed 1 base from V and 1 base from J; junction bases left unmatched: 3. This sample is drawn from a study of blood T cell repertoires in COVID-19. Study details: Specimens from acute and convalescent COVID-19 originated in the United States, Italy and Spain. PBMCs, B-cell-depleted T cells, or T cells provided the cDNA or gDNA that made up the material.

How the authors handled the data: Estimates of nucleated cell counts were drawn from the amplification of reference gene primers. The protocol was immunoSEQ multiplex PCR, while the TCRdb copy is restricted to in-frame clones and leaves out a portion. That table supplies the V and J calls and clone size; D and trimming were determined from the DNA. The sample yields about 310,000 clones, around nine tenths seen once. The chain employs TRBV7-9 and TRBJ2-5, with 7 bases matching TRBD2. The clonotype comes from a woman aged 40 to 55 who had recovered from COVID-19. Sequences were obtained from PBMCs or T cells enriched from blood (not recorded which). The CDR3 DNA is TGTGCCAGCAGCTTAGGCGGGACTACCCAAGAGACCCAGTACTTC. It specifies CASSLGGTTQETQYF.